Following are 10 T cell receptor beta chains from one sample sequenced in a study of T cells after yellow fever vaccination. TCRdb re-called the 5' RACE reads through MiXCR, storing one row per CDR3 protein. The sample lists a few hundred thousand distinct CDR3 sequences; roughly 4% were seen once. Sequenced here: PBMCs, sampled on the day of the yellow fever booster vaccination. Every receptor here comes from a man aged 18 to 35 who received the YFV17D yellow fever vaccine.

Only a few counts were recorded for this clonotype. The chain recombines TRBV20-1 with TRBJ1-6, with TRBD1 identical over 7 bases. The length of the CDR3 is 14 residues. Germline V gene sequence: CDR1 DFQATT, CDR2 SNEGSKA (reference sequence). V dropped 1 base and J dropped 7; count of bases not matched to a gene: 4. The CDR3 loop reads CSARGQGLNSPLHF. CDR3 in DNA: TGCAGTGCTAGAGGACAGGGTTTGAATTCACCCCTCCACTTT.

The chain is built from TRBV5-4 and TRBJ2-3; TRBD1 matches at 9 bases. Germline lookup yields CDR1 SGHNT and CDR2 YYREEE (reference sequence). CDR3 size: 15 residues. J gave up 0 bases and V 3 bases, and 2 bases lay outside the gene matches. The CDR3 bases are TGTGCCAGCAGCTGGGGGACAGGGAGCACAGATACGCAGTATTTT. It is translated as CASSWGTGSTDTQYF. Full variable domain (remainder filled in from reference TRBV5-4 and TRBJ2-3): ETGVTQSPTHLIKTRGQQVTLRCSSQSGHNTVSWYQQALGQGPQFIFQYYREEENGRGNFPPRFSGLQFPNYSSELNVNALELDDSALYLCASSWGTGSTDTQYFGPGTRLTVL.

The chain links TRBV7-2 to TRBJ1-2; TRBD1 agrees at 10 bases. V lost 0 bases, J lost 0 bases, and 4 bases stayed unmatched. The V gene's germline CDR1 is SGHTA and CDR2 FQGNSA. The CDR3 runs 17 residues. The CDR3 reads CASSLAGTGEANYGYTF. CDR3 nucleotides: TGTGCCAGCAGCTTAGCCGGGACAGGGGAGGCTAACTATGGCTACACCTTC.

In this sample, this clonotype turned up many times. The chain links TRBV4-2 to TRBJ1-2; 10 bases align to TRBD1. This CDR3 region has 17 residues. The germline V gene encodes CDR1 LGHNA and CDR2 YNFKEQ. V lost 2 bases and J lost 3; bases outside the gene matches: 9. CDR3 region: CASSQSPGQGTYYGYTF. CDR3 DNA sequence: TGTGCCAGCAGCCAATCTCCGGGACAGGGGACATACTATGGCTACACCTTC.

V usage is TRBV5-6 and J usage is TRBJ2-5, with a tentative D call TRBD1 (6 bases). The CDR3 has 16 amino acids. The germline CDR1 and CDR2 sequences are SGHDT and YYEEEE. V was shortened by 3 bases and J by 2 bases, with 17 bases between the two germline ends. In DNA form, the CDR3 reads TGTGCCAGCAGCTCCCTGTCCAGGGGTAGGCAAGAGACCCAGTACTTC. Translation: CASSSLSRGRQETQYF.

This clonotype was picked up many times. This chain connects TRBV18 to TRBJ1-2; no firm D call. Germline-derived CDR1 and CDR2 are KGHSH and LQKENI. Trimming pared 8 bases from V and 4 bases from J, leaving 11 bases between. The CDR3 is 12 residues long. CDR3: CASTDGLYGYTF. The CDR3 nucleotides are TGTGCCAGCACCGACGGCCTCTATGGCTACACCTTC. Filled out from reference TRBV18 and TRBJ1-2, the complete variable domain reads NAGVMQNPRHLVRRRGQEARLRCSPMKGHSHVYWYRQLPEEGLKFMVYLQKENIIDESGMPKERFSAEFPKEGPSILRIQQVVRGDSAAYFCASTDGLYGYTFGSGTRLTVV.

This clonotype was seen ten or more times. The V and J genes are TRBV5-1 and TRBJ2-6, with D possibly TRBD1 on 6 matching bases. CDR3 length: 16 residues. Germline lookup yields CDR1 SGHRS and CDR2 YFSETQ. V was cut by 0 bases and J by 2 bases, with 9 bases left in between. The CDR3, as DNA: TGCGCCAGCAGCTTGGCCCAGGGGACTGGGGCCAACGTCCTGACTTTC. Residues: CASSLAQGTGANVLTF.

J is TRBJ2-1 and V is TRBV9; 7 bases are shared with TRBD2. Germline CDR1 is SGDLS and CDR2 is YYNGEE. V shed 2 bases, J shed 5 bases, and the junction held 10 bases outside the gene matches. CDR3 length: 16 residues. The CDR3 DNA reads as TGTGCCAGCAGCGTTTTCGGGGAGGGGAGAGACAATGAGCAGTTCTTC. Translating gives CASSVFGEGRDNEQFF.

At least ten counts were recorded for this clonotype. The rearrangement uses TRBV4-1 and TRBJ2-2; no definite D call. This CDR3 has 13 residues. V was clipped by 0 bases and J by 7 bases, with 6 bases between them. Germline V gene lookup returns CDR1 MGHRA and CDR2 YSYEKL. For the CDR3, the DNA is TGCGCCAGCAGCCAAGATGGTGGCGGGGAGCTGTTTTTT. It codes for CASSQDGGGELFF.

The V gene is TRBV20-1, the J gene TRBJ1-2; D might be TRBD1 (5 bases). Germline lookup yields CDR1 DFQATT and CDR2 SNEGSKA (reference sequence). V gave up 6 bases and J gave up 8 bases, with 22 bases separating them. This CDR3 is 14 amino acids long. The chain's CDR3 is CSALRAGRSGGYTF. The CDR3 DNA reads TGCAGTGCCCTTCGAGCAGGGAGGTCGGGAGGCTACACCTTC.